This is a list of T cell receptor beta chains from one sample in a study of molecular identifiers for immune sequencing clone quantification. TCRdb processed the PCR reads anew with MiXCR; each CDR3 protein has one entry. The sample consists of 300,000 to 400,000 distinct CDR3 sequences, about a fifth of them appearing once. Specimen: naive CD8+ T cells from blood, with Jurkat cell RNA spiked in. The receptor source for this set is a human donor in good health. Some libraries in this study had Jurkat cell RNA spiked in. Both conserved end residues are part of each CDR3. A D gene is named only where the DNA matches it firmly. Only some rows state a clone size, as once, few, many or a class for expanded clones.

J | D | size | V | DNA | CDR3
TRBJ2-7 | NA | few | TRBV29-1 | TGCAGCGCCGAGGAGGGGGATAAAGGGACCTGCGAGCAGTACTTC | CSAEEGDKGTCEQYF
TRBJ2-7 | TRBD1 | many | TRBV20-1 | TGCAGTGCTAGATCGGGACAGACCTACGAGCAGTACTTC | CSARSGQTYEQYF
TRBJ2-1 | NA | NA | TRBV5-3 | TGTGCCAGCAGCTTGGTATTGTCGGGGGAAGAGCAGTTCTTC | CASSLVLSGEEQFF
TRBJ2-7 | TRBD1 | few | TRBV27 | TGTGCCAGCAGTTCCTCGCCGACAGGGAACTACGAGCAGTACTTC | CASSSSPTGNYEQYF
TRBJ2-3 | NA | NA | TRBV7-2 | TGTGCCAGCAGCCACACCGGGATTACCACAGATACGCAGTATTTT | CASSHTGITTDTQYF
TRBJ2-1 | NA | NA | TRBV25-1 | TGTGCCAGCAGTGGAGGCGGCACTAGGCATGAGCAGTTCTTC | CASSGGGTRHEQFF
TRBJ2-7 | NA | many | TRBV30 | TGTTCGACCGAAAGGGGATACGAGCAGTACTTC | CSTERGYEQYF
TRBJ1-6 | NA | many | TRBV20-1 | TGCAGTGCTAGAGATAAGTCAGGCACCTATAATTCACCCCTCCACTTT | CSARDKSGTYNSPLHF
TRBJ1-5 | NA | many | TRBV7-8 | TGTGCCAGCAGCTTAGTTTTCGACCCTCCGGGGCAGCCCCAGCATTTT | CASSLVFDPPGQPQHF
TRBJ2-1 | TRBD2 | NA | TRBV4-3 | TGCGCCAGCAGCCAAACCAGCGGGGGGGCCGTTGGTTACAATGAGCAGTTCTTC | CASSQTSGGAVGYNEQFF
TRBJ2-3 | NA | many | TRBV4-1 | TGCGCCAGCAGGGGTGGCACAGATACGCAGTATTTT | CASRGGTDTQYF
TRBJ1-5 | NA | many | TRBV5-1 | TGCGCCAGCAGCTTGTCTGCGAATCAGCCCCAGCATTTT | CASSLSANQPQHF
TRBJ1-1 | NA | few | TRBV4-3 | TGCGCCAGCAGCCTTTCGGAGGAATTGAACACTGAAGCTTTCTTT | CASSLSEELNTEAFF
TRBJ1-1 | TRBD1 | many | TRBV30 | TGTGCCTGGAGTCTGACAGGGCCCCCAGCTTTCTTT | CAWSLTGPPAFF
TRBJ2-6 | TRBD1 | NA | TRBV3-1 | TGTGCCAGCAGCCAAGACGGGACAGGGTACTTTATTTCTGGGGCCAACGTCCTGACTTTC | CASSQDGTGYFISGANVLTF
TRBJ1-2 | TRBD1 | many | TRBV19 | TGTGCCAGTAGTATGGGGGACAGACCAGATTTCTATGGCTACACCTTC | CASSMGDRPDFYGYTF
TRBJ1-5 | TRBD1 | many | TRBV28 | TGTGCCAGCAGGAGACAGGGGTTTCAGCCCCAGCATTTT | CASRRQGFQPQHF
TRBJ2-5 | NA | many | TRBV7-9 | TGTGCCAGCAGCCAAGCTCTGCGGGACGGGGAGACCCAGTACTTC | CASSQALRDGETQYF
TRBJ2-1 | TRBD1 | many | TRBV6-2/TRBV6-3 | TGTGCCAGCAGAGATACAGGGGCCGACAATGAGCAGTTCTTC | CASRDTGADNEQFF
TRBJ1-1 | NA | NA | TRBV2 | TGTGCCAGCAGATCCCAGGGGTTCGCTGAAGCTTTCTTT | CASRSQGFAEAFF
TRBJ2-1 | NA | many | TRBV6-2/TRBV6-3 | TGTGCCAGCAGTTATGCGGGTGAGCAGTTCTTC | CASSYAGEQFF
TRBJ2-5 | TRBD1 | few | TRBV20-1 | TGCAGTGCTAGGACAGGGCTCCAAGAGACCCAGTACTTC | CSARTGLQETQYF
TRBJ1-5 | NA | many | TRBV12-3/TRBV12-4 | TGTGCCAGCAGTGTCGTGGGAGGAGGCAATCAGCCCCAGCATTTT | CASSVVGGGNQPQHF
TRBJ2-7 | NA | many | TRBV4-1 | TGCGCCAGCAGCCGGGTAACTGCCCCTTACGAGCAGTACTTC | CASSRVTAPYEQYF
TRBJ2-1 | TRBD1 | few | TRBV5-1 | TGCGCCAGCAGCTTGTACCGGGACAGGGGATACAATGAGCAGTTCTTC | CASSLYRDRGYNEQFF
TRBJ1-1 | NA | many | TRBV28 | TGTGCCAGCAGTTTAAGGGGGGGATACACTGAAGCTTTCTTT | CASSLRGGYTEAFF
TRBJ2-2 | NA | many | TRBV6-5 | TGTGCCAGCAGCCCCGCGGCTGCGAACACCGGGGAGCTGTTTTTT | CASSPAAANTGELFF
TRBJ2-7 | NA | many | TRBV29-1 | TGCAGCGTCCCCGGGGTTTACGAGCAGTACTTC | CSVPGVYEQYF
TRBJ1-4 | NA | many | TRBV7-9 | TGTGCCAGCAGTGGACAGTCGGCTAATGAAAAACTGTTTTTT | CASSGQSANEKLFF
TRBJ1-4 | TRBD1 | few | TRBV3-1 | TGTGCCAGCAGCCAAGATCTTTTCGAAGGGGGCGGTGAAAAACTGTTTTTT | CASSQDLFEGGGEKLFF
TRBJ2-7 | NA | NA | TRBV4-2 | TGTGCCAGCAGCCAATACGAATACTACGAGCAGTACTTC | CASSQYEYYEQYF
TRBJ2-7 | NA | many | TRBV25-1 | TGTGCCAGCAGTGGACGGCGGGAAGGCTACGAGCAGTACTTC | CASSGRREGYEQYF
TRBJ2-3 | NA | many | TRBV7-9 | TGTGCCAGCAAAGACCTGAGGGATACGCAGTATTTT | CASKDLRDTQYF
TRBJ2-7 | NA | NA | TRBV12-3/TRBV12-4 | TGTGCCAGCAGGGAGGAGGGTCCCTACGAGCAGTACTTC | CASREEGPYEQYF
TRBJ2-3 | TRBD2 | NA | TRBV19 | TGTGCCAGTAGGATTAGCGGGAAGGACACAGGTACGCAGTATTTT | CASRISGKDTGTQYF
TRBJ2-6 | NA | few | TRBV19 | TGTGCCAGCGAACTGGACTCTGGGGCCAACGTCCTGACTTTC | CASELDSGANVLTF
TRBJ2-3 | NA | many | TRBV20-1 | TGCAGTGCTAGAGATTTTGCAACTAGCACAGATACGCAGTATTTT | CSARDFATSTDTQYF
TRBJ2-3 | NA | NA | TRBV18 | TGTGCCAGCACGCGAACGACAGGCCTCACAGATACGCAGTATTTT | CASTRTTGLTDTQYF
TRBJ2-5 | NA | many | TRBV29-1 | TGCAGCGTTGAATTTGGTCAGGGACAGACCCAGTACTTC | CSVEFGQGQTQYF
TRBJ2-7 | TRBD2 | few | TRBV3-1 | TGTGCCAGCAGCCATTTTAGCGGGAGCCACGAGCAGTACTTC | CASSHFSGSHEQYF
TRBJ2-3 | TRBD2 | few | TRBV9 | TGTGCCAGCAGCGGGAATCCGGGACTAGCGGGGGGGTCTTTAGATACGCAGTATTTT | CASSGNPGLAGGSLDTQYF
TRBJ2-2 | TRBD2 | NA | TRBV15 | TGTGCCACCGGCAGGATACTAGCGGGGAACACCGGGGAGCTGTTTTTT | CATGRILAGNTGELFF
TRBJ2-7 | NA | many | TRBV20-1 | TGCAGTGCTAGAGTGAGAGCAGATAGCTCCTACGAGCAGTACTTC | CSARVRADSSYEQYF
TRBJ2-7 | TRBD2 | many | TRBV14 | TGTGCCAGCAGCCAAATCGGGGGGAGCTACGAGCAGTACTTC | CASSQIGGSYEQYF
TRBJ2-2 | NA | NA | TRBV7-6 | TGTGCCAGCAGCTTAGGTGTAGATCACACCGGGGAGCTGTTTTTT | CASSLGVDHTGELFF
TRBJ2-3 | NA | many | TRBV7-9 | TGTGCCAGCAGCTTCGACAGCGGCACAGATACGCAGTATTTT | CASSFDSGTDTQYF
TRBJ2-5 | NA | NA | TRBV20-1 | TGCAGTGCGGGCGACAGCCTCCGGGGAGAGACCCAGTACTTC | CSAGDSLRGETQYF
TRBJ2-2 | TRBD2 | many | TRBV30 | TGTGCCTGGACAGGGAGCGGGGCCGGGGAGCTGTTTTTT | CAWTGSGAGELFF
TRBJ1-2 | TRBD1 | many | TRBV28 | TGTGCCAGCAAGGCGACAGGGGGCTACGACTATGGCTACACCTTC | CASKATGGYDYGYTF
TRBJ1-2 | NA | many | TRBV29-1 | TGCAGCGTCGAGAGCGGGACGACCGCGTTCTATGGCTACACCTTC | CSVESGTTAFYGYTF
TRBJ2-3 | NA | many | TRBV7-2 | TGTGCCAGCAGCTTATCCGTACGGACAGCCTACACAGATACGCAGTATTTT | CASSLSVRTAYTDTQYF
TRBJ2-7 | TRBD1 | many | TRBV28 | TGTGCCAGCAGTTTCCCCGGACAGGGCTACGAGCAGTACTTC | CASSFPGQGYEQYF
TRBJ1-1 | TRBD1 | few | TRBV4-3 | TGCGCCAGCAGCCTGTGGACAGGCCTCGTCACTGAAGCTTTCTTT | CASSLWTGLVTEAFF
TRBJ2-3 | TRBD2 | many | TRBV20-1 | TGCAGTGCCGCGTTAGAGATAGGCCTAGCGGGAGATACGCAGTATTTT | CSAALEIGLAGDTQYF
TRBJ2-6 | TRBD1 | many | TRBV19 | TGTGCCAGTAAAGAGACAGGGAGCTCTGGGGCCAACGTCCTGACTTTC | CASKETGSSGANVLTF
TRBJ1-5 | NA | few | TRBV19 | TGTGCCAGTAGTATTTTTTCGGGGGGCAGAGATAGCAATCAGCCCCAGCATTTT | CASSIFSGGRDSNQPQHF
TRBJ2-1 | TRBD2 | NA | TRBV25-1 | TGTGCCAGCAGTGACCTAGCGGGAGTTTACAATGAGCAGTTCTTC | CASSDLAGVYNEQFF
TRBJ2-3 | NA | few | TRBV6-4 | TGTGCCAGCAGTGGCGGACATGCTAGCACAGATACGCAGTATTTT | CASSGGHASTDTQYF
TRBJ2-1 | TRBD2 | few | TRBV19 | TGTGCCAGTAGTATAACTAGCGGAGGAGCCAATGAGCAGTTCTTC | CASSITSGGANEQFF
TRBJ1-1 | TRBD1 | many | TRBV7-9 | TGTGCCAGCAGCCTAGAGCAGGGGGCGCTTGGGAACACTGAAGCTTTCTTT | CASSLEQGALGNTEAFF